The present T cell receptor beta chain was sequenced within a study of cytomegalovirus exposure and HLA in healthy donors. Germline loops: CDR1 ENHRY, CDR2 SYGVKD. V dropped 8 bases and J dropped 11 bases, with 24 bases sitting between them. This CDR3 comprises 14 residues. Remarks on this clone: Its antigen is still unknown.

PCR amplification relied on 60 Vbeta primers (plus 13 Jbeta primers). Measured with immunoSEQ multiplex PCR; TCRdb has only the in-frame clones, and not every one. The table shows more than 250,000 clones, with about 90% occurring only once. Whole-study findings and limits: Accurate prediction of most subjects' HLA-A and HLA-B alleles from TCR beta sequences was reported.

This receptor was taken from a woman under 30 in good health and CMV-seronegative. Sequencing used PBMCs. The chain has TRBV10-3 and TRBJ1-1; D remains ambiguous. The CDR3 DNA follows: TGTGCCATCGGTTCGGGAGAACCGCTCCTAATTGCTTTCTTT. Its translation: CAIGSGEPLLIAFF.